The 7 T cell receptor beta chains below all came from one sample that was sequenced in a study of T cells in lung cancer brain metastases. Sequencing was performed with immunoSEQ multiplex PCR; in TCRdb, only in-frame clones are kept and a portion is missing. The data contain 1,500 to 2,000 clones, about 86% of them singletons. Specimen: tumor tissue from the primary lung tumor. The origin of the receptors is a man between 65 and 80 years old with non-small cell lung cancer.

The chain carries TRBV5-1 and TRBJ2-1; D is possibly TRBD1 (6 bases). This CDR3 has 15 amino acids. CDR1 and CDR2 from the germline V gene are SGHRS and YFSETQ. V was trimmed by 3 bases and J by 12 bases, leaving 22 bases between them. This CDR3 reads CASSSWVADCRGQFF. The CDR3 DNA is TGCGCCAGCAGCTCGTGGGTAGCTGATTGCAGGGGGCAGTTCTTC.

J is TRBJ1-1 and V is TRBV7-9; D is uncertain. Germline-derived CDR1 and CDR2 are SEHNR and FQNEAQ (reference sequence). The CDR3 length is 14 residues. Trimming pared 5 bases from V and 5 bases from J, leaving 15 bases between. The CDR3 DNA sequence: TGTGCCAGCAGCCCGGTGCGGGGTACGACTGAAGCTTTCTTT. Its protein is CASSPVRGTTEAFF.

The chain recombines TRBV4-3 with TRBJ1-1; D gene uncertain. The length of the CDR3 is 14 residues. The V and J ends lost 5 bases and 1 base respectively, with 11 bases between them. From germline, CDR1 is LGHNA and CDR2 YSLEER. The CDR3 spells CASSRRRENTEAFF. CDR3 DNA: TGCGCCAGCAGCAGGCGGAGGGAGAACACTGAAGCTTTCTTT.

Concerning this clone: A junction end diverges from the germline sequence, so it may reflect a read error. The chain carries TRBV5-4 and TRBJ2-5, with no clear D. Per germline, CDR1 SGHNT and CDR2 YYREEE (reference sequence). This CDR3 is 13 amino acids long. CDR3 DNA sequence: TGTGCCAGCAGCTCCCCCAACCACGAGACCCAGTACTTC. Encoded protein: CASSSPNHETQYF.

The V gene is TRBV28, the J gene TRBJ2-1; 9 bases are shared with TRBD1. Germline CDR1 reads MDHEN; CDR2 reads SYDVKM. The J segment lost 2 bases and the V segment lost 0 bases, leaving 8 bases of the junction unmatched. The CDR3 contains 18 residues. In DNA, the CDR3 is TGTGCCAGCAGTTTATGCTGCGGTGGACAGGGGCCCTACAATGAGCAGTTCTTC. It is translated as CASSLCCGGQGPYNEQFF.

Concerning this clone itself: This CDR3 is also generated by other DNA sequences in the sample. The CDR3 spells CASSSNRTDRAGNTIYF. In DNA form, the CDR3 reads TGTGCCAGCAGTTCCAATCGCACCGACAGGGCGGGAAACACCATATATTTT. This rearrangement joins TRBV11-2 to TRBJ1-3; 7 bases match TRBD1. The J segment lost 4 bases and the V segment lost 6 bases, leaving 15 bases of the junction unmatched. The germline CDR1 and CDR2 sequences are SGHAT and FQNNGV. This CDR3 comprises 17 residues.

This clone occurred a few times. This chain uses TRBV29-1 with TRBJ1-1; the D gene is possibly TRBD1 (6 bases). CDR3 length: 13 residues. V lost 7 bases and J lost 5, with 17 bases in between. The germline V gene has CDR1 SQVTM and CDR2 ANQGSEA. CDR3 DNA sequence: TGCAGCGCCCGAGGGGGGGGAGGAACTGAAGCTTTCTTT. Protein product: CSARGGGGTEAFF.